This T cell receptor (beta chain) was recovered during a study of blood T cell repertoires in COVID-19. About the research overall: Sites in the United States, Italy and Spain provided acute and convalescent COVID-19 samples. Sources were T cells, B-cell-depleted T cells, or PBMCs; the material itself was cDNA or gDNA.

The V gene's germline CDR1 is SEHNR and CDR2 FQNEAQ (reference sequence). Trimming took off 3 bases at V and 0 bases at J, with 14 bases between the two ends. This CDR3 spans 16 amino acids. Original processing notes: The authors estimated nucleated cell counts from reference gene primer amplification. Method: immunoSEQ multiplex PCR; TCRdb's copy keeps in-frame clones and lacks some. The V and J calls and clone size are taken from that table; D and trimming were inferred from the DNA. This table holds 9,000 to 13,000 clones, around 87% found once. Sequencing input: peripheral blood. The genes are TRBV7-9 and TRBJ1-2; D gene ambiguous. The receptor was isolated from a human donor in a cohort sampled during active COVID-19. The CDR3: CASSFGGNPANYGYTF. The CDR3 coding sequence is TGTGCCAGCAGCTTTGGAGGGAACCCCGCTAACTATGGCTACACCTTC.